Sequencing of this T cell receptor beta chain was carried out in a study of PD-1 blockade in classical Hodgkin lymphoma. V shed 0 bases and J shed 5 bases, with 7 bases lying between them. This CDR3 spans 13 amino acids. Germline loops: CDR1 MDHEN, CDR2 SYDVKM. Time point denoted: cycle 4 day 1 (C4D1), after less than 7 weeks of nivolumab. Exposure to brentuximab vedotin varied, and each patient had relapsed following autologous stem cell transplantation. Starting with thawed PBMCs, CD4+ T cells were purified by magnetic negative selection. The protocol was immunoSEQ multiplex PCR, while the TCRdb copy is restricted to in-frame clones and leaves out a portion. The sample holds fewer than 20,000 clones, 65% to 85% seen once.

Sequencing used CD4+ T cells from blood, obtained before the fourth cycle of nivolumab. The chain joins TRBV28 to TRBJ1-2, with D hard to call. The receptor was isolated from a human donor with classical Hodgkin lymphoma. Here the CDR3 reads CASSLWGFYGYTF. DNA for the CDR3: TGTGCCAGCAGTTTATGGGGTTTTTATGGCTACACCTTC.